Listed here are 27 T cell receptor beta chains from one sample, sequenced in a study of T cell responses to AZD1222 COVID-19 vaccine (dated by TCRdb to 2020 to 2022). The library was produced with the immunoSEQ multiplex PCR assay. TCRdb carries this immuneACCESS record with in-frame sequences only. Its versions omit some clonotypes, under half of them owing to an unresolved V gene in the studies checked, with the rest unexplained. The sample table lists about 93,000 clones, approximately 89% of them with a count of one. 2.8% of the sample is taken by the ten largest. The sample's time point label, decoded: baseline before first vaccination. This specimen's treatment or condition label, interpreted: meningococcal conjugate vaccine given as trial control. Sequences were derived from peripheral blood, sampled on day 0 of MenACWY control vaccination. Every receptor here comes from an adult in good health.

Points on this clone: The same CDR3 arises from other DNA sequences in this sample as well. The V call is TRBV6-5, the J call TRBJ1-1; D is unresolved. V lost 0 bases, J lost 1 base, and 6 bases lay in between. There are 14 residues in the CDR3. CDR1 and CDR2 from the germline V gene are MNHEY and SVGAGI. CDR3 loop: CASSYSSRNTEAFF. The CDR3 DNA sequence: TGTGCCAGCAGTTACTCCTCCAGGAACACTGAAGCTTTCTTT.

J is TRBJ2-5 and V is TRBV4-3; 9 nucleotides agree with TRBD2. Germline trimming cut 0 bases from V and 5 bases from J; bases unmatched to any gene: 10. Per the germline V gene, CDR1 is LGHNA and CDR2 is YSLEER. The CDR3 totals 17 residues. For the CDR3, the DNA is TGCGCCAGCAGCCAAGAACTATCTAGCGGGGACCTGGAGACCCAGTACTTC. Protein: CASSQELSSGDLETQYF.

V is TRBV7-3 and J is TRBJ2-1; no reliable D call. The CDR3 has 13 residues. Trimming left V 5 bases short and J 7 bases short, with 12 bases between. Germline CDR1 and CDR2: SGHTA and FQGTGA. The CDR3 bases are TGTGCCAGCAGCCCGAACTTGGATAATGAGCAGTTCTTC. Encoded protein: CASSPNLDNEQFF.

CDR3 bases: TGTGCCAGCAGTTACCAAAGGGGACACTTGAACACTGAAGCTTTCTTT. It yields the protein CASSYQRGHLNTEAFF. The chain couples TRBV6-5 to TRBJ1-1; a weak D match, TRBD1 (6 bases). The germline V and J ends were trimmed by 2 bases and 0 bases, with 13 bases remaining between them. The CDR3 covers 16 residues. Germline CDR1 reads MNHEY; CDR2 reads SVGAGI.

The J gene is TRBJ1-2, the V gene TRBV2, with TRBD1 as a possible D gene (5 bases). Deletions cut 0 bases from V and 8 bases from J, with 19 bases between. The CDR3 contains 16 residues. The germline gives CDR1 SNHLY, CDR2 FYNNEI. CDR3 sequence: CASSEALEGLGLGYTF. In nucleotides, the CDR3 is TGTGCCAGCAGTGAAGCGCTGGAGGGGTTAGGGTTAGGCTACACCTTC.

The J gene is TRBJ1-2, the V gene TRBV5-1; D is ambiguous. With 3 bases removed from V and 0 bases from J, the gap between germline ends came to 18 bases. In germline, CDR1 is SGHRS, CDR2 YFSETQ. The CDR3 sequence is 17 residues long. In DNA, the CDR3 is TGCGCCAGCAGCTCCCCTCTAGGGTATAACACTAACTATGGCTACACCTTC. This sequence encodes CASSSPLGYNTNYGYTF.

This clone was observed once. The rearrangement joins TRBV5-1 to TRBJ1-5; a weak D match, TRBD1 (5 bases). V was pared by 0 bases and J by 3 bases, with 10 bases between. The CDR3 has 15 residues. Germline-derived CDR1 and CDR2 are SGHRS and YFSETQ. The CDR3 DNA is TGCGCCAGCAGCTTGGGTTGGGGGGACAATCAGCCCCAGCATTTT. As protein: CASSLGWGDNQPQHF.

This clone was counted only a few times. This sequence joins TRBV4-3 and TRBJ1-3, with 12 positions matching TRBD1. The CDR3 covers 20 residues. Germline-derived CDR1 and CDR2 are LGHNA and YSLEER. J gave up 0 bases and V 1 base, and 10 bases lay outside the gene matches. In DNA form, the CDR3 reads TGCGCCAGCAGCCAAGCCGTCCCGGGACAGGGGGCGAGCTCTGGAAACACCATATATTTT. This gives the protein CASSQAVPGQGASSGNTIYF.

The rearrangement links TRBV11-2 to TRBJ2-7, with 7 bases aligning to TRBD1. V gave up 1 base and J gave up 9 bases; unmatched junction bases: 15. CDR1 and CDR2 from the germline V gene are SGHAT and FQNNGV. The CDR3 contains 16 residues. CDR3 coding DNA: TGTGCCAGCAGCTTAGCACAGGGGATTGGTCTGTTGCGGCAGTACTTC. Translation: CASSLAQGIGLLRQYF. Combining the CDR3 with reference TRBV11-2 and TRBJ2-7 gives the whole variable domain EAGVAQSPRYKIIEKRQSVAFWCNPISGHATLYWYQQILGQGPKLLIQFQNNGVVDDSQLPKDRFSAERLKGVDSTLKIQPAKLEDSAVYLCASSLAQGIGLLRQYFGPGTRLTVT.

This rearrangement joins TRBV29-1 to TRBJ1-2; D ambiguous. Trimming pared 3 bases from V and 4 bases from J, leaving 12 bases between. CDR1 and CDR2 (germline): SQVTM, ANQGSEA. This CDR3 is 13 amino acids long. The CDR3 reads CSVDIEGAYGYTF. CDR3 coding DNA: TGCAGCGTTGATATAGAGGGCGCCTATGGCTACACCTTC.

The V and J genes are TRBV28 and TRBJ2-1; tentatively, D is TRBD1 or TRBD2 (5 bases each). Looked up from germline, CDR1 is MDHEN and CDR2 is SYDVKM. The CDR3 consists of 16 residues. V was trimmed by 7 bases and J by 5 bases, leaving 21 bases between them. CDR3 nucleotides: TGTGCCAGCACCCGATCCGGGACCCCGATAAACAATGAGCAGTTCTTC. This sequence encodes CASTRSGTPINNEQFF.

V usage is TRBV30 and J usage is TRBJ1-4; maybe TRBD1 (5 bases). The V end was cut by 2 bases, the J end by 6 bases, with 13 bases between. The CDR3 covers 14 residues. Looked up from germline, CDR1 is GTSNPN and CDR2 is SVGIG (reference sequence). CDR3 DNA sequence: TGTGCCTGGAGTTTATCGGGGACGGATGAAAAACTGTTTTTT. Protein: CAWSLSGTDEKLFF.

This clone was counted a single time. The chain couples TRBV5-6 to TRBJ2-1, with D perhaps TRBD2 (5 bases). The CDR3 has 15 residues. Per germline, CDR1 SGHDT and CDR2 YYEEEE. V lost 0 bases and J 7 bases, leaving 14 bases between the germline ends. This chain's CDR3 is CASSLAGESINEQFF. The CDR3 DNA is TGTGCCAGCAGCTTGGCTGGGGAGAGTATTAATGAGCAGTTCTTC.

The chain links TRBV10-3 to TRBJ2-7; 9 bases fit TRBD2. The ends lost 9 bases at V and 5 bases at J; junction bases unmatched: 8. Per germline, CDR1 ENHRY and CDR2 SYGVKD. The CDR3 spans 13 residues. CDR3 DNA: TGTGCCATTCATAGCGGGGGAGACCACGAGCAGTACTTC. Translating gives CAIHSGGDHEQYF.

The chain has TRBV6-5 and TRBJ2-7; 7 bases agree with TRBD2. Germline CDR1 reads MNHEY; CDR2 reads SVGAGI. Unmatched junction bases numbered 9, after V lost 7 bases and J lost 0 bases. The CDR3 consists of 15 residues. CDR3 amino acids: CASTEQTGGSYEQYF. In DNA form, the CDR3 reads TGTGCCAGCACCGAACAGACGGGGGGCTCCTACGAGCAGTACTTC.

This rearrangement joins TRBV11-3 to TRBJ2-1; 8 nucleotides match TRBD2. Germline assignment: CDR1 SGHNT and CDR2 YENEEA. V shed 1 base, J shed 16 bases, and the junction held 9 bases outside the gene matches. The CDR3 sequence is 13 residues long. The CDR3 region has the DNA TGTGCCAGCAGCTTAGCGTTGGCGGGGGGCCCATTCTTC. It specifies CASSLALAGGPFF.

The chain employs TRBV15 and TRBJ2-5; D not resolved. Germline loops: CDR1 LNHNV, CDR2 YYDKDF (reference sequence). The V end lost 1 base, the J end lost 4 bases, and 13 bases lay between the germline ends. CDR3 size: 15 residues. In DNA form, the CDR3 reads TGTGCCACCAGCAGAGTCGGGCAGGCTAGAGAGACCCAGTACTTC. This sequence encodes CATSRVGQARETQYF.

The DNA for the CDR3 is TGCGCCAGCAGCTTGGGCCAAATGGCGGGGAGCTACACCTTC. This gives the protein CASSLGQMAGSYTF. V gene TRBV5-1 combines with J gene TRBJ1-2; D unresolved. The CDR3 is 14 residues long. V was cut by 0 bases and J by 9 bases, with 15 bases left in between. In germline, CDR1 is SGHRS, CDR2 YFSETQ.

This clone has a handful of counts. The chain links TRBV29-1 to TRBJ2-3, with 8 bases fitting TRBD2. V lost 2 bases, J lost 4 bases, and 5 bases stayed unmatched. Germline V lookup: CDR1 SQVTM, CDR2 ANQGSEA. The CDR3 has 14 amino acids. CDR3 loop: CSVEYRTSPDTQYF. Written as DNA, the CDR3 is TGCAGCGTTGAATATCGGACTAGCCCAGATACGCAGTATTTT.

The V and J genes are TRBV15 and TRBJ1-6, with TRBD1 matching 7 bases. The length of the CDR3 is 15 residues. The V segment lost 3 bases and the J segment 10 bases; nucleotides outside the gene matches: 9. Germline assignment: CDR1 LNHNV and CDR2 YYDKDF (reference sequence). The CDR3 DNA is TGTGCCACCAGCAGTGCTACAGGGGTAAAATCACCCCTCCACTTT. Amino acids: CATSSATGVKSPLHF.

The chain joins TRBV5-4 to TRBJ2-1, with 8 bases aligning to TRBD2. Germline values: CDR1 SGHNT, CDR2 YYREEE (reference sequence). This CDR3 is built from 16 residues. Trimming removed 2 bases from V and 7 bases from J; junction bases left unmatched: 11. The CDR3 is CASSFSGTRGKNEQFF. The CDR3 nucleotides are TGTGCCAGCAGCTTCTCCGGGACTAGAGGAAAAAATGAGCAGTTCTTC.

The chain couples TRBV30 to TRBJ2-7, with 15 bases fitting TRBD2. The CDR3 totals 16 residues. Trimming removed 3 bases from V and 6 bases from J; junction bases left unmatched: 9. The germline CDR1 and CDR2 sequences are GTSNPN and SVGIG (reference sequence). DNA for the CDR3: TGTGCCTGGAGGGAACTAACGGGACTAGCGGGGGGCGAGCAGTACTTC. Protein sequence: CAWRELTGLAGGEQYF.

The CDR3 DNA reads TGCGCCAGCAGCCTCCGCGGGAATCAGCCCCAGCATTTT. This gives the protein CASSLRGNQPQHF. The chain uses TRBV4-3 and TRBJ1-5, with D unclear. There are 13 residues in the CDR3. Per the germline V gene, CDR1 is LGHNA and CDR2 is YSLEER. The V gene lost 4 bases and the J gene lost 4 bases, with 8 bases spanning the gap.

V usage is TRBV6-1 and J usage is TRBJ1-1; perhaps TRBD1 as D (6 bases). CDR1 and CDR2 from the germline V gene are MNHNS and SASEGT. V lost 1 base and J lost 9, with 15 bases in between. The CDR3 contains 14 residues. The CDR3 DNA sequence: TGTGCCAGCAGTGAAGGGGGGCCGGGGAATAAAGCTTTCTTT. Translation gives CASSEGGPGNKAFF.

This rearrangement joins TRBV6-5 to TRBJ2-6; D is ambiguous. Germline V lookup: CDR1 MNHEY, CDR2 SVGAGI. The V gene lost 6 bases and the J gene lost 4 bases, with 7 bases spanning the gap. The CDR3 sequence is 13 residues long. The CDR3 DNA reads TGTGCCAGCAGGGGCGGAGGGGCCAACGTCCTGACTTTC. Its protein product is CASRGGGANVLTF.

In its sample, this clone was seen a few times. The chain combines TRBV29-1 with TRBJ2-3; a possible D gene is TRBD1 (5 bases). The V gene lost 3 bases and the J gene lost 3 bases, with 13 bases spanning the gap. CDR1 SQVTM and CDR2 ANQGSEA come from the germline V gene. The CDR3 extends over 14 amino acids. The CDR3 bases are TGCAGCGTTGATTTTCCGCAGGGAACAGATACGCAGTATTTT. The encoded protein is CSVDFPQGTDTQYF.

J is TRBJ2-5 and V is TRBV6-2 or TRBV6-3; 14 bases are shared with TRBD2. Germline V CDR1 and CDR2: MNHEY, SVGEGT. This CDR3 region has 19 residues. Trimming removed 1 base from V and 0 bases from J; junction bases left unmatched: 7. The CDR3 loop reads CASSYYPGLAGADQETQYF. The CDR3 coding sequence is TGTGCCAGCAGTTACTATCCGGGACTAGCGGGGGCCGACCAAGAGACCCAGTACTTC.